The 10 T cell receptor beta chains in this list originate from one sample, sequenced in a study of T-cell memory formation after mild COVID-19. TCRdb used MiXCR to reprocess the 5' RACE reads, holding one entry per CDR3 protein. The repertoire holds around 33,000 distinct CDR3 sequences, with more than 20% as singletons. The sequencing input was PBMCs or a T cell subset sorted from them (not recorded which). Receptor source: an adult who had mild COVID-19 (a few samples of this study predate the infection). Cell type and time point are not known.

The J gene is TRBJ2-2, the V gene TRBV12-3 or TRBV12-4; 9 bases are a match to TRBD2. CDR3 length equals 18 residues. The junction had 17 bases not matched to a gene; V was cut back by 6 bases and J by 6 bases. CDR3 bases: TGTGCCAGCAGCCTCCCTCGCAGCGGGAGGCCGTTCGCCGGGGAGCTGTTTTTT. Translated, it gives CASSLPRSGRPFAGELFF.

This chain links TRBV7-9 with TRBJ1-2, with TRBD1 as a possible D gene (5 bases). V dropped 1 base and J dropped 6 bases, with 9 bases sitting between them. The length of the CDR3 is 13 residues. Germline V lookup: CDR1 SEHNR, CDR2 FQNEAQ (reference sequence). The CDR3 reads CASSLGGGNGYTF. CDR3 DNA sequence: TGTGCCAGCAGCTTAGGGGGCGGCAATGGCTACACCTTC.

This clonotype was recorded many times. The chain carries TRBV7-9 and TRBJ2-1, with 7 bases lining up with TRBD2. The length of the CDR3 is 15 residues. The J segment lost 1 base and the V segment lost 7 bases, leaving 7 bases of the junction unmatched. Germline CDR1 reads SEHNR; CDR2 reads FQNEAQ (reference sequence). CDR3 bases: TGTGCCAGCACTAAAGGACTAGATTCCTACAATGAGCAGTTCTTC. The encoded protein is CASTKGLDSYNEQFF.

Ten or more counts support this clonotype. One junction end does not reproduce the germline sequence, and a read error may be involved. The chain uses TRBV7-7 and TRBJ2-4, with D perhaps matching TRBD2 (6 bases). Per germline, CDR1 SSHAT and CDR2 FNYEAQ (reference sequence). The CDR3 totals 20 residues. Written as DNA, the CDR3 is TGTGCTAGCAGCTTAAGGGCCCGAGGAGGGCAGAACCTAGCCAAAAACATTCAGTACTTC. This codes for CASSLRARGGQNLAKNIQYF.

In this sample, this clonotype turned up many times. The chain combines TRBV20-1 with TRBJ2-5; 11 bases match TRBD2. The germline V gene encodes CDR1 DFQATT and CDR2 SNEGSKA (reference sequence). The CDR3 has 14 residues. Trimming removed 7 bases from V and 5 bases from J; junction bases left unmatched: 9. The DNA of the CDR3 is TGCAGTGGAAAAATAGCGGGGGGGCCCGAGACCCAGTACTTC. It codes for CSGKIAGGPETQYF.

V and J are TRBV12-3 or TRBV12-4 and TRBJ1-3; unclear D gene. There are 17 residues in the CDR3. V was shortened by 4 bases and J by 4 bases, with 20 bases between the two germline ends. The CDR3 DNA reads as TGTGCCAGCAGTTCGAGGGTAAACATAGAAATGGGAAACACCATATATTTT. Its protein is CASSSRVNIEMGNTIYF.

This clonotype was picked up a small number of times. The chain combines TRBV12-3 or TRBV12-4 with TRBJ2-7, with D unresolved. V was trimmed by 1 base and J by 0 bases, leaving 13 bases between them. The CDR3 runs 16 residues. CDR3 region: CASSLGYLYFSYEQYF. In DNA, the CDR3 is TGTGCCAGCAGTTTAGGCTACCTCTATTTCTCCTACGAGCAGTACTTC.

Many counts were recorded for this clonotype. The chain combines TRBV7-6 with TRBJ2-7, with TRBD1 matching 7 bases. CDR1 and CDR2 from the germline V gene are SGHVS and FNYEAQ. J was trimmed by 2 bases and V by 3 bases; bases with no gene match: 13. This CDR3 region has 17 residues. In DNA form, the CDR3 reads TGTGCCAGCAGCTTTAATCTTGTCAGGACAGGCGCCTACGAGCAGTACTTC. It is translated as CASSFNLVRTGAYEQYF.

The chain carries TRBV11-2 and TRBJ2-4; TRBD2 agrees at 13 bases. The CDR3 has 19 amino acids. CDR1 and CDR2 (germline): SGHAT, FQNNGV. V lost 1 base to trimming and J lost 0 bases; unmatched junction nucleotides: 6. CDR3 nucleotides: TGTGCCAGCAGCTTAGTAGGGACTAGCGGGACGCTAGCCAAAAACATTCAGTACTTC. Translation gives CASSLVGTSGTLAKNIQYF.

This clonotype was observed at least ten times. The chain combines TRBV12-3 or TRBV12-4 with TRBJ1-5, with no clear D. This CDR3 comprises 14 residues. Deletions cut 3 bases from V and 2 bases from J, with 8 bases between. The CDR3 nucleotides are TGTGCCAGCAGTTTCCCAGGCCGCAATCAGCCCCAGCATTTT. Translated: CASSFPGRNQPQHF.